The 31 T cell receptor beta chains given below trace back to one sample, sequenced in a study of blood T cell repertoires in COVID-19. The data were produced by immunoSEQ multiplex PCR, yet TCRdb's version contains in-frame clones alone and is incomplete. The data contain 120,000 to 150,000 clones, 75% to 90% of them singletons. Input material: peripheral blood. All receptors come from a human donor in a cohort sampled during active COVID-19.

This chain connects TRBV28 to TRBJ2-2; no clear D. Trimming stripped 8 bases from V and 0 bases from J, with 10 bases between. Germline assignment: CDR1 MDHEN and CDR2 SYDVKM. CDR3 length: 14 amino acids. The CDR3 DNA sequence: TGTGCCAGCCACAGCCCAGCGAACACCGGGGAGCTGTTTTTT. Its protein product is CASHSPANTGELFF.

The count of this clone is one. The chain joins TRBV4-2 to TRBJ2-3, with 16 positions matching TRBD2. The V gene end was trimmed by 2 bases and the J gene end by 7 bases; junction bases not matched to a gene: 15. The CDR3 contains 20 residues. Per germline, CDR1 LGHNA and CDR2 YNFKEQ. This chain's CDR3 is CASSQNTPGTSGGALYTQYF. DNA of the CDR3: TGTGCCAGCAGCCAAAATACCCCCGGGACTAGCGGGGGGGCCTTATATACGCAGTATTTT.

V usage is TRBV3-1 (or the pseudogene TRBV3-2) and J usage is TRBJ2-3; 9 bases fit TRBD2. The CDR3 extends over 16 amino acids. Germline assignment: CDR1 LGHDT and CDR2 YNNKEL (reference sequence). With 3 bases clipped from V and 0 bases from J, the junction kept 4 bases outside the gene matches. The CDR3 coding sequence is TGTGCCAGCAGCCACTCTAGCGGGGCTAGCACAGATACGCAGTATTTT. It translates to CASSHSSGASTDTQYF.

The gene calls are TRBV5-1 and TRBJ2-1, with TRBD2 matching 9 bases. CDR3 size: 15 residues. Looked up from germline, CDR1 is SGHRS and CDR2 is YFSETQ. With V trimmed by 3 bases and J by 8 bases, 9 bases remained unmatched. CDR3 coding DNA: TGCGCCAGCAGCTCATCTAGCGGGACTACCGATGAGCAGTTCTTC. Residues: CASSSSSGTTDEQFF.

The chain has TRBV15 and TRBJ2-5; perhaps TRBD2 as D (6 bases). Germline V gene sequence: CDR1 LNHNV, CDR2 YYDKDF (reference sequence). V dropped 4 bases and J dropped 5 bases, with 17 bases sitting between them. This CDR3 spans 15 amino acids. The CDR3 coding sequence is TGTGCCACCAGCATCCGGGGACGTCGGGAGGAGACCCAGTACTTC. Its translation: CATSIRGRREETQYF.

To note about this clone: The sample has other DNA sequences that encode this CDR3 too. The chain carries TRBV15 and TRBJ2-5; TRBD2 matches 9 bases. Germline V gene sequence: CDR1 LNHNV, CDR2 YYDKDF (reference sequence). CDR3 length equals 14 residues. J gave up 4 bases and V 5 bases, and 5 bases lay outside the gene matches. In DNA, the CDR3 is TGTGCCACCAGCGGGCGGGGGGGGGCAGAGACCCAGTACTTC. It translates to CATSGRGGAETQYF.

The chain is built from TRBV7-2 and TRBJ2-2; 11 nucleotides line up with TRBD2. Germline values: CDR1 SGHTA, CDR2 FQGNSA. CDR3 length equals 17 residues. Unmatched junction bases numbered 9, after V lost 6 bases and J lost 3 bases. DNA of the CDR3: TGTGCCAGCAGTTCCGGGACTAGCGGAGGATACACCGGGGAGCTGTTTTTT. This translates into CASSSGTSGGYTGELFF.

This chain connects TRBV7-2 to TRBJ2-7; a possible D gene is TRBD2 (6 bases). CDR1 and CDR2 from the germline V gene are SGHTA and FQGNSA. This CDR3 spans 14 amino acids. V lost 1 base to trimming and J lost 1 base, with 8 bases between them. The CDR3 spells CASSLGGKSYEQYV. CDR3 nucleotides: TGTGCCAGCAGCTTAGGCGGGAAGTCCTACGAGCAGTACGTC.

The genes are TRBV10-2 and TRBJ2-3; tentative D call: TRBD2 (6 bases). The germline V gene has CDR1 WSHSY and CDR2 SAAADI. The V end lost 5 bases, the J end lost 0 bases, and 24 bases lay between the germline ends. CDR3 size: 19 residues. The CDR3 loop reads CASSSPLGGPVLSTDTQYF. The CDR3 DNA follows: TGCGCCAGCAGTTCACCCCTGGGGGGTCCCGTACTTAGCACAGATACGCAGTATTTT.

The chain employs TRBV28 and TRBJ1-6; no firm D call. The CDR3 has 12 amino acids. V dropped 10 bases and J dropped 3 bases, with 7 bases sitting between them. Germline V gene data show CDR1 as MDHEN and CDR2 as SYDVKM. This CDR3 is CATGNYNSPLHF. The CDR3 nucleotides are TGTGCCACGGGGAACTATAATTCACCCCTCCACTTT.

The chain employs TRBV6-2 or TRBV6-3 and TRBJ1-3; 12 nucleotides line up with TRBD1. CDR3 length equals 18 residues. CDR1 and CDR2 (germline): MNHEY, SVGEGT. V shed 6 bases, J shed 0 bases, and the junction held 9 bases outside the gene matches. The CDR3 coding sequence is TGTGCCAGCAGCCCGGGACAGGGGGCGCGGATCTCTGGAAACACCATATATTTT. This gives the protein CASSPGQGARISGNTIYF.

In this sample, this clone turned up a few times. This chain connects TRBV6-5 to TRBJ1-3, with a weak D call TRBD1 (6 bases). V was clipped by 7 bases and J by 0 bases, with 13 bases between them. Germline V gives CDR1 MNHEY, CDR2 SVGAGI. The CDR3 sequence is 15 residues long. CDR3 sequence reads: CASTSQGYSGNTIYF. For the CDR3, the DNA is TGTGCCAGCACCTCTCAGGGGTACTCTGGAAACACCATATATTTT.

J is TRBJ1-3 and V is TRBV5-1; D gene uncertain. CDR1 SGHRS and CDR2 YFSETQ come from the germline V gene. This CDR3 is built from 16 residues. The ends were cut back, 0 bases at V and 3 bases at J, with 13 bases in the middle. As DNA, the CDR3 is TGCGCCAGCAGCTTGGCCGGTGGAGACCGTGGAAACACCATATATTTT. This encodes CASSLAGGDRGNTIYF.

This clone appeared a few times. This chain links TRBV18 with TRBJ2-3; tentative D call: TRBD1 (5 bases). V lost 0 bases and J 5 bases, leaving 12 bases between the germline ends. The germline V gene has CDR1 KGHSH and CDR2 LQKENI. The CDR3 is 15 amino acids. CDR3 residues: CASSPPQGLGDTQYF. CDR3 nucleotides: TGTGCCAGCTCACCACCCCAGGGCCTGGGAGATACGCAGTATTTT.

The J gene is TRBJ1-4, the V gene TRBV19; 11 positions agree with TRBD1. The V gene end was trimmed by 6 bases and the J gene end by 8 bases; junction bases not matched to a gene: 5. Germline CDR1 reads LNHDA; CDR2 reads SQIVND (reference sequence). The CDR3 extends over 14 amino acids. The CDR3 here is CASSRGTGGEKLFF. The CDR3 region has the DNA TGTGCCAGTAGCCGCGGGACAGGGGGAGAAAAACTGTTTTTT.

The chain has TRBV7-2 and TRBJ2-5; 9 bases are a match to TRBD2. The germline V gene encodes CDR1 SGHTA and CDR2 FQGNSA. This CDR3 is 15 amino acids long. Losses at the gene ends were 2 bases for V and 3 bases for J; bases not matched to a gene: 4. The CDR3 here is CASSLRVAGEETQYF. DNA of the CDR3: TGTGCCAGCAGCTTACGGGTAGCGGGAGAAGAGACCCAGTACTTC.

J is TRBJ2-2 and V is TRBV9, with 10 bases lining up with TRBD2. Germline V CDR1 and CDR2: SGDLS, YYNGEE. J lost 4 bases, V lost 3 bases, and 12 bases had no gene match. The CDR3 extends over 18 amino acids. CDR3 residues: CASSAPRAGGPGTGELFF. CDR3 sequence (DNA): TGTGCCAGCAGCGCCCCTCGAGCGGGGGGGCCGGGCACCGGGGAGCTGTTTTTT.

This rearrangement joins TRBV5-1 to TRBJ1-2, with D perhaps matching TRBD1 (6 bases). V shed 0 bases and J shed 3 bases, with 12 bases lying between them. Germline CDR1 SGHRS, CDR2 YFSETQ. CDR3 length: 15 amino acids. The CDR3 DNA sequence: TGCGCCAGCAGCTTGGACGGGGGGGGCGACTATGGCTACACCTTC. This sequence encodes CASSLDGGGDYGYTF.

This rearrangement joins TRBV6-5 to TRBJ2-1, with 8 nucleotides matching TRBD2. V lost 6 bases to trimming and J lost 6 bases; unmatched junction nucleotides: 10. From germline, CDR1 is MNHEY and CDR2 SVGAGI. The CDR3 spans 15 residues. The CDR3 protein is CASSYTGTRRNEQFF. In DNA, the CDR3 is TGTGCCAGCAGCTATACCGGGACTAGGCGCAATGAGCAGTTCTTC.

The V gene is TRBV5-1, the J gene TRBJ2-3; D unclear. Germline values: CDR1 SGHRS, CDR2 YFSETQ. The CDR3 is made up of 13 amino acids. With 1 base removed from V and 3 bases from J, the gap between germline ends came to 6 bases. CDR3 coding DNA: TGCGCCAGCAGCTTGCTCCGGACAGATACGCAGTATTTT. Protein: CASSLLRTDTQYF.

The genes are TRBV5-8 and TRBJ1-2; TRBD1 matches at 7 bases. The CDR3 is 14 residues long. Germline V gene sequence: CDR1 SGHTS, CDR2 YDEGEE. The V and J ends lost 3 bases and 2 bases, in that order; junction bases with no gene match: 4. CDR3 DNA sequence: TGTGCCAGCAGCTCACAGGGGCGGAACTATGGCTACACCTTC. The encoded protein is CASSSQGRNYGYTF.

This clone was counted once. The CDR3 loop reads CASSSGTGEYGYTF. CDR3 bases: TGCGCCAGCAGCTCGGGGACAGGGGAATATGGCTACACCTTC. The J gene is TRBJ1-2, the V gene TRBV5-1, with 10 bases matching TRBD1. After removal of 3 bases from V and 5 bases from J, the junction contained 4 bases not matched to a gene. Germline assignment: CDR1 SGHRS and CDR2 YFSETQ. CDR3 size: 14 residues.

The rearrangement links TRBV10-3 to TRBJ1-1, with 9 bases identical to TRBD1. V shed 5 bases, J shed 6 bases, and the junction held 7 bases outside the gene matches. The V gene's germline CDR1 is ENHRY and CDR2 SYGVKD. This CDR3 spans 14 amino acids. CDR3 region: CAISPGQGNAEAFF. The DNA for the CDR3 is TGTGCCATCAGTCCGGGACAGGGAAATGCTGAAGCTTTCTTT.

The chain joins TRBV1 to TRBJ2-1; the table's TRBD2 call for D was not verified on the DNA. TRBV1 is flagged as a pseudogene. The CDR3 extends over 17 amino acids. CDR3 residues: CTSSQALAGGTYNEQFF. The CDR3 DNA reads TGCACCAGCAGCCAAGCTTTAGCGGGGGGAACCTACAATGAGCAGTTCTTC.

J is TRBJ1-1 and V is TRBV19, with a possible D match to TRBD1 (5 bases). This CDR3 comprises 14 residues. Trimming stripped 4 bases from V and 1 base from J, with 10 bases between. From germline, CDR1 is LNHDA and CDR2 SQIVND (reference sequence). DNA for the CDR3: TGTGCCAGTAGTAGCGACAGACGGAACACTGAAGCTTTCTTT. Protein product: CASSSDRRNTEAFF.

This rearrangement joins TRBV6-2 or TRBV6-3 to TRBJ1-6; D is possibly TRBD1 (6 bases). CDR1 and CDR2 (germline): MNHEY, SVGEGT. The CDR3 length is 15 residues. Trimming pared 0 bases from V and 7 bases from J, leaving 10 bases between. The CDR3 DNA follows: TGTGCCAGCAGTTACTCCTCTCAGGGGAATTCACCCCTCCACTTT. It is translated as CASSYSSQGNSPLHF.

The CDR3 sequence is CASSLYRAHNSNQPQHF. CDR3 in DNA: TGTGCCAGCAGCTTGTACAGGGCCCATAATAGCAATCAGCCCCAGCATTTT. The gene calls are TRBV5-6 and TRBJ1-5, with D perhaps matching TRBD1 (6 bases). Trimming took off 1 base at V and 0 bases at J, with 14 bases between the two ends. The CDR3 extends over 17 amino acids. Germline CDR1 and CDR2: SGHDT and YYEEEE.

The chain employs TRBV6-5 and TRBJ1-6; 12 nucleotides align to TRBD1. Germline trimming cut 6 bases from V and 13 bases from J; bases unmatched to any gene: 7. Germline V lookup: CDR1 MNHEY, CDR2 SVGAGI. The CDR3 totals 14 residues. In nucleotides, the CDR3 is TGTGCCAGCAGAACCGGGACAGGGGGCTCCCCCCTCCACTTT. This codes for CASRTGTGGSPLHF.

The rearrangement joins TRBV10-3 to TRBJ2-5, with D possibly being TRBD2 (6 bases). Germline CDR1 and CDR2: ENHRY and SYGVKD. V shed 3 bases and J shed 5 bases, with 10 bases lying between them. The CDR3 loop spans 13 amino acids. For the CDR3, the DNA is TGTGCCATCAGTGAAGGAGGAGGGGAGACCCAGTACTTC. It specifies CAISEGGGETQYF.

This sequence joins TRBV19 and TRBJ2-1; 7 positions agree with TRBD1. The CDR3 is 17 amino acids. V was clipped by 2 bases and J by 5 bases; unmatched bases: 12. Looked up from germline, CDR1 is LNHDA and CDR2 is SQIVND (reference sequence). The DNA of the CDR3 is TGTGCCAGTAGTATATTGCCGGGACAGAGTGTCCACAATGAGCAGTTCTTC. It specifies CASSILPGQSVHNEQFF.

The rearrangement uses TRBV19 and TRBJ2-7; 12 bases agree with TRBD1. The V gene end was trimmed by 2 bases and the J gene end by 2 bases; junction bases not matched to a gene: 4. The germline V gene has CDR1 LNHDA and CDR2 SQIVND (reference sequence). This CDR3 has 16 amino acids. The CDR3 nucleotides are TGTGCCAGTAGTATAAGGGGACAGGGGGCACCCTACGAGCAGTACTTC. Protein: CASSIRGQGAPYEQYF. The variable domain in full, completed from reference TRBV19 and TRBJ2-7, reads DGGITQSPKYLFRKEGQNVTLSCEQNLNHDAMYWYRQDPGQGLRLIYYSQIVNDFQKGDIAEGYSVSREKKESFPLTVTSAQKNPTAFYLCASSIRGQGAPYEQYFGPGTRLTVT.